The 22 T cell receptor beta chains below come from one sample, sequenced in a study of beta chain features in type 1 diabetes (dated by TCRdb to between 2017 and 2018). Library preparation used the immunoSEQ multiplex PCR assay. All of the isolated RNA was reverse transcribed with the High Capacity cDNA Reverse Transcription Kit, so expressed TCRB transcripts were sequenced. TCRdb stores this immuneACCESS table with in-frame sequences only. Part of the clones is absent; in the studies checked, under half of the shortfall reflects unresolved V genes, and no reason is known for the rest. This sample gives a few hundred thousand clones in total; around 15% of them show up just once. The ten largest clones take up approximately 6.7% of the sample. The material sequenced was central memory CD4+ T cells from blood. The receptors shown here come from a man aged 25-45 years in good health.

The sample holds one count of this clone. The chain recombines TRBV11-3 with TRBJ2-3; 7 positions match TRBD2. The CDR3 length is 15 residues. The germline V gene has CDR1 SGHNT and CDR2 YENEEA. After removal of 4 bases from V and 5 bases from J, the junction contained 9 bases not matched to a gene. CDR3 nucleotides: TGTGCCAGCAGCTCGGCGGGTGGGGGGGGAGATACGCAGTATTTT. It is translated as CASSSAGGGGDTQYF.

The chain recombines TRBV15 with TRBJ2-2; D gene unclear. V was shortened by 8 bases and J by 2 bases, with 12 bases between the two germline ends. Germline CDR1 LNHNV, CDR2 YYDKDF (reference sequence). The CDR3 totals 14 residues. The CDR3 sequence is CATPVTPNTGELFF. The CDR3 DNA reads as TGTGCCACCCCCGTCACTCCCAACACCGGGGAGCTGTTTTTT.

This clone was seen repeatedly, ten times or more. A much more abundant neighbour one base away suggests this may be a read error. The genes are TRBV5-5 and TRBJ2-6; either TRBD1 or TRBD2 may fit D (5 bases each). Germline loops: CDR1 SGHKS, CDR2 YYEKEE (reference sequence). V dropped 5 bases and J dropped 0 bases, with 12 bases sitting between them. This CDR3 is 16 amino acids long. The DNA for the CDR3 is TGTGCCAGCAGGGGGGATACGGGCTCTGGGGCCAACGTCCTGACTTTC. Its translation is CASRGDTGSGANVLTF.

This clone was seen a few times. The rearrangement links TRBV21-1 to TRBJ2-1; TRBD2 was called by the table and not checked on the DNA. TRBV21-1 is a documented pseudogene. The CDR3 extends over 15 amino acids. Written as DNA, the CDR3 is TGTGCCAGCAGCAAATCCCACTATATAGGCCATGAGCAGTTCTTC. Protein: CASSKSHYIGHEQFF.

V usage is TRBV5-1 and J usage is TRBJ2-5, with 7 bases that match TRBD2. Germline V gene data show CDR1 as SGHRS and CDR2 as YFSETQ. V was clipped by 5 bases and J by 1 base; unmatched bases: 11. The CDR3 has 16 amino acids. The CDR3, as DNA: TGCGCCAGCAGGGCGATGGGGCGGGGGTTCCAAGAGACCCAGTACTTC. It yields the protein CASRAMGRGFQETQYF.

At least ten counts were recorded for this clone. This chain joins TRBV10-3 and TRBJ2-7; weak D call: TRBD1 (6 bases). V lost 5 bases to trimming and J lost 7 bases, with 9 bases between them. The CDR3 consists of 11 residues. CDR1 is ENHRY and CDR2 is SYGVKD in the germline V gene. CDR3 nucleotides: TGTGCCATCAGTCCAGGGGTGGAGCAGTACTTC. Its protein is CAISPGVEQYF.

The chain uses TRBV10-3 and TRBJ1-2, with D possibly TRBD1 on 5 matching bases. CDR1 ENHRY and CDR2 SYGVKD come from the germline V gene. The CDR3 spans 13 residues. The ends were cut back, 5 bases at V and 7 bases at J, with 14 bases in the middle. For the CDR3, the DNA is TGTGCCATCAGTAATGGGGCCGAGGCTGGCTACACCTTC. Translating it yields CAISNGAEAGYTF.

This clone was recorded a few times. The V and J genes are TRBV7-2 and TRBJ2-1; D is unclear. The CDR3 covers 13 residues. Trimming removed 1 base from V and 7 bases from J, with 8 bases in between. The germline V gene has CDR1 SGHTA and CDR2 FQGNSA. The chain's CDR3 is CASSLGMWNEQFF. The DNA for the CDR3 is TGTGCCAGCAGCTTAGGGATGTGGAATGAGCAGTTCTTC.

This clone was detected once. The rearrangement links TRBV7-2 to TRBJ2-1; 8 nucleotides agree with TRBD2. Germline CDR1 SGHTA, CDR2 FQGNSA. J lost 5 bases, V lost 0 bases, and 6 bases had no gene match. CDR3 size: 16 residues. In DNA, the CDR3 is TGTGCCAGCAGCTTAGCGTCCGGGAGGGCCCACAATGAGCAGTTCTTC. The encoded protein is CASSLASGRAHNEQFF.

This clone was recorded a few times. This chain joins TRBV6-5 and TRBJ2-7; 9 bases align to TRBD2. The CDR3 is made up of 14 amino acids. Trimming removed 5 bases from V and 0 bases from J; junction bases left unmatched: 2. Germline lookup yields CDR1 MNHEY and CDR2 SVGAGI. CDR3 sequence reads: CASSRTSASYEQYV. The DNA of the CDR3 is TGTGCCAGCAGTCGGACTAGCGCCTCCTACGAGCAGTACGTC.

The rearrangement uses TRBV7-2 and TRBJ2-1; 9 bases fit TRBD2. The trim removed 4 bases at V and 7 bases at J, leaving 11 bases unmatched. The CDR3 runs to 16 residues. Per germline, CDR1 SGHTA and CDR2 FQGNSA. In nucleotides, the CDR3 is TGTGCCAGCAGCTCGACCCATAGCGGGAGAGGAAATGAGCAGTTCTTC. This encodes CASSSTHSGRGNEQFF.

This rearrangement joins TRBV13 to TRBJ2-1; D not resolved. CDR3 length equals 11 residues. CDR1 and CDR2 (germline): PRHDT, FYEKMQ (reference sequence). Deletions cut 3 bases from V and 7 bases from J, with 4 bases between. CDR3 residues: CASSFRNEQFF. The CDR3 DNA sequence: TGTGCCAGCAGCTTCCGGAATGAGCAGTTCTTC.

This clone appeared many times. The chain uses TRBV7-9 and TRBJ2-7; D is possibly TRBD2 (5 bases). V was cut by 3 bases and J by 0 bases, with 12 bases left in between. The germline V gene has CDR1 SEHNR and CDR2 FQNEAQ (reference sequence). The CDR3 covers 15 residues. CDR3 sequence reads: CASSFGLTSSYEQYV. As DNA, the CDR3 is TGTGCCAGCAGCTTTGGACTCACGAGCTCCTACGAGCAGTACGTC.

This clone was recorded a few times. CDR3 sequence reads: CASRRDRGTDTQYF. The CDR3 nucleotides read TGTGCCAGCAGGAGGGACAGGGGCACAGATACGCAGTATTTT. This rearrangement joins TRBV27 to TRBJ2-3; the match to TRBD1 covers 9 bases. This CDR3 has 14 amino acids. The germline V gene has CDR1 MNHEY and CDR2 SMNVEV (reference sequence). The ends lost 6 bases at V and 1 base at J; junction bases unmatched: 2.

This chain links TRBV6-4 with TRBJ1-6; tentative D call: TRBD1 (5 bases). V dropped 3 bases and J dropped 7 bases, with 7 bases sitting between them. This CDR3 has 13 residues. Germline CDR1 is MRHNA and CDR2 is SNTAGT. DNA for the CDR3: TGTGCCAGCAGTGAGGACACCAATTCACCCCTCCACTTT. Translating gives CASSEDTNSPLHF.

The chain employs TRBV27 and TRBJ1-5; D is undetermined. The CDR3 covers 14 residues. Trimming pared 6 bases from V and 6 bases from J, leaving 15 bases between. CDR1 is MNHEY and CDR2 is SMNVEV in the germline V gene (reference sequence). This CDR3 reads CASRSSPEFQPQHF. DNA of the CDR3: TGTGCCAGCAGATCCTCCCCGGAGTTTCAGCCCCAGCATTTT.

V and J are TRBV30 and TRBJ1-2; perhaps TRBD1 as D (5 bases). V was clipped by 2 bases and J by 2 bases, with 12 bases between them. Germline assignment: CDR1 GTSNPN and CDR2 SVGIG (reference sequence). The CDR3 is made up of 14 amino acids. CDR3 in DNA: TGTGCCTGGAGTACCTCGGGACGGAACTATGGCTACACCTTC. Its protein is CAWSTSGRNYGYTF.

The chain is built from TRBV11-2 and TRBJ2-7; tentative D call: TRBD2 (5 bases). V shed 1 base and J shed 5 bases, with 9 bases lying between them. In germline, CDR1 is SGHAT, CDR2 FQNNGV. The CDR3 sequence is 13 residues long. The CDR3 loop is CASSLVGLNEQYF. In DNA, the CDR3 is TGTGCCAGCAGCTTAGTCGGACTTAACGAGCAGTACTTC.

This clone showed up just a few times. V usage is TRBV4-1 and J usage is TRBJ2-7; 8 nucleotides match TRBD1. J lost 2 bases, V lost 1 base, and 4 bases had no gene match. Germline V gives CDR1 MGHRA, CDR2 YSYEKL. The CDR3 spans 15 residues. The CDR3 reads CASSQVAGGAYEQYF. The CDR3 DNA reads TGCGCCAGCAGCCAAGTGGCAGGGGGCGCCTACGAGCAGTACTTC.

A few counts support this clone. The chain couples TRBV4-2 to TRBJ2-1; D is unresolved. Germline CDR1 reads LGHNA; CDR2 reads YNFKEQ. Trimming left V 5 bases short and J 9 bases short, with 11 bases between. This CDR3 contains 12 residues. CDR3: CASSSRGIEQFF. CDR3 nucleotides: TGTGCCAGCAGCTCCCGTGGGATTGAGCAGTTCTTC.

This clone was detected a few times. The chain couples TRBV5-4 to TRBJ2-1, with TRBD1 as a possible D gene (6 bases). The CDR3 extends over 15 amino acids. Trimming stripped 3 bases from V and 0 bases from J, with 10 bases between. The V gene's germline CDR1 is SGHNT and CDR2 YYREEE (reference sequence). In DNA form, the CDR3 reads TGTGCCAGCAGCTCCGAACAGGGCTCCTACAATGAGCAGTTCTTC. As protein: CASSSEQGSYNEQFF.

About this clone itself: The identical CDR3 is also encoded by other nucleotide sequences in the sample. This chain uses TRBV11-2 with TRBJ2-2; a weak D match, TRBD1 (5 bases). This CDR3 is 15 amino acids long. CDR1 and CDR2 from the germline V gene are SGHAT and FQNNGV. Trimming stripped 5 bases from V and 4 bases from J, with 14 bases between. In nucleotides, the CDR3 is TGTGCCAGCAGCCGAACAGGTGTTGGCACCGGGGAGCTGTTTTTT. Residues: CASSRTGVGTGELFF.